One and the same sample provided the 23 T cell receptor beta chains below, sequenced in a study of blood T cell repertoires in COVID-19 (dated by TCRdb to the early 2020s). The library was made by the immunoSEQ multiplex PCR assay. TCRdb limited this immuneACCESS table to in-frame rearrangements with V and J called. A share of clones is missing; checked studies link under half to unresolved V genes, and the rest is unexplained. For this sample there are roughly 300,000 clones; around 90% appear just once. The ten largest clonotypes hold less than 10% of the sample. Sequenced input: peripheral blood. The source is a man aged 18 to 30 with active or convalescent COVID-19.

The gene calls are TRBV9 and TRBJ1-3, with TRBD1 matching 9 bases. V was clipped by 3 bases and J by 7 bases; unmatched bases: 8. The CDR3 spans 15 residues. Looked up from germline, CDR1 is SGDLS and CDR2 is YYNGEE. CDR3 protein: CASSAVGQGVNTIYF. The CDR3 DNA sequence: TGTGCCAGCAGCGCCGTGGGACAGGGAGTGAACACCATATATTTT.

The chain has TRBV5-4 and TRBJ2-1; TRBD2 agrees at 10 bases. The CDR3 has 15 amino acids. Germline assignment: CDR1 SGHNT and CDR2 YYREEE (reference sequence). V was pared by 3 bases and J by 4 bases, with 4 bases of the junction left unmatched. The CDR3 reads CASSSLAGAYNEQFF. DNA for the CDR3: TGTGCCAGCAGCTCTCTAGCGGGGGCGTACAATGAGCAGTTCTTC.

V usage is TRBV13 and J usage is TRBJ2-4; maybe TRBD1 (5 bases). Germline V gene data show CDR1 as PRHDT and CDR2 as FYEKMQ (reference sequence). V lost 0 bases and J 14 bases, leaving 11 bases between the germline ends. CDR3 length: 12 amino acids. The CDR3 sequence is CASSLGGQDKYF. DNA of the CDR3: TGTGCCAGCAGCTTAGGGGGGCAGGACAAGTACTTC.

The chain carries TRBV5-6 and TRBJ2-1; D possibly corresponds to TRBD1 (6 bases). This CDR3 spans 14 amino acids. V lost 4 bases to trimming and J lost 3 bases, with 11 bases between them. Germline V CDR1 and CDR2: SGHDT, YYEEEE. The CDR3 is CASSQGQLYNEQFF. CDR3 in DNA: TGTGCCAGCAGCCAAGGACAGCTCTACAATGAGCAGTTCTTC. The variable domain in full, with the rest retrieved from reference TRBV5-6 and TRBJ2-1, is DAGVTQSPTHLIKTRGQQVTLRCSPKSGHDTVSWYQQALGQGPQFIFQYYEEEERQRGNFPDRFSGHQFPNYSSELNVNALLLGDSALYLCASSQGQLYNEQFFGPGTRLTVL.

This clone was seen just once. Here the CDR3 DNA reads TGCGCCAGCCAACAGGGGGCAGGTGGCTACACCTTC. Translating gives CASQQGAGGYTF. The chain uses TRBV5-1 and TRBJ1-2; 9 bases match TRBD1. Per germline, CDR1 SGHRS and CDR2 YFSETQ. The trim removed 7 bases at V and 7 bases at J, leaving 5 bases unmatched. This CDR3 has 12 amino acids. The full variable domain, with the rest looked up from reference TRBV5-1 and TRBJ1-2, is KAGVTQTPRYLIKTRGQQVTLSCSPISGHRSVSWYQQTPGQGLQFLFEYFSETQRNKGNFPGRFSGRQFSNSRSEMNVSTLELGDSALYLCASQQGAGGYTFGSGTRLTVV.

The gene calls are TRBV6-5 and TRBJ1-2; TRBD1 agrees at 11 bases. Looked up from germline, CDR1 is MNHEY and CDR2 is SVGAGI. With 6 bases clipped from V and 7 bases from J, the junction kept 10 bases outside the gene matches. The CDR3 runs to 15 residues. CDR3 nucleotide sequence: TGTGCCAGCAGCCCCGGGACAGGGGGTAGGGTTGGCTACACCTTC. Protein: CASSPGTGGRVGYTF.

The genes are TRBV7-6 and TRBJ2-7, with TRBD2 identical over 15 bases. V shed 6 bases, J shed 2 bases, and the junction held 8 bases outside the gene matches. The CDR3 extends over 17 amino acids. Germline CDR1 reads SGHVS; CDR2 reads FNYEAQ. The CDR3 sequence: CASSTWGLAGGTYEQYF. The CDR3 nucleotides read TGTGCCAGCAGTACCTGGGGACTAGCGGGGGGCACCTACGAGCAGTACTTC.

The chain is built from TRBV15 and TRBJ1-5, with D perhaps matching TRBD1 (6 bases). From germline, CDR1 is LNHNV and CDR2 YYDKDF (reference sequence). V lost 3 bases and J 6 bases, leaving 12 bases between the germline ends. This CDR3 is 14 amino acids long. The CDR3 spells CATSRKTGLQPQHF. The DNA for the CDR3 is TGTGCCACCAGCAGGAAAACAGGGCTTCAGCCCCAGCATTTT.

This clone was picked up a small number of times. The chain combines TRBV15 with TRBJ1-6; 7 nucleotides align to TRBD1. The CDR3 is 18 residues long. The trim removed 2 bases at V and 2 bases at J, leaving 9 bases unmatched. Germline V gives CDR1 LNHNV, CDR2 YYDKDF (reference sequence). The DNA for the CDR3 is TGTGCCACCAGCAGATCCCGGGACAGTGGGGCCTATAATTCACCCCTCCACTTT. Its translation is CATSRSRDSGAYNSPLHF. The entire variable domain, with the rest obtained from reference TRBV15 and TRBJ1-6, is as follows: DAMVIQNPRYQVTQFGKPVTLSCSQTLNHNVMYWYQQKSSQAPKLLFHYYDKDFNNEADTPDNFQSRRPNTSFCFLDIRSPGLGDTAMYLCATSRSRDSGAYNSPLHFGNGTRLTVT.

The V call is TRBV6-5, the J call TRBJ1-1, with 7 bases identical to TRBD1. Germline V gene data show CDR1 as MNHEY and CDR2 as SVGAGI. V was pared by 2 bases and J by 8 bases, with 8 bases of the junction left unmatched. The CDR3 contains 14 residues. In DNA, the CDR3 is TGTGCCAGCAGTTACAGAATAGGGGGCTCGGAAGCTTTCTTT. Translating it yields CASSYRIGGSEAFF.

V gene TRBV5-4 combines with J gene TRBJ2-7, with TRBD2 identical over 8 bases. V shed 0 bases, J shed 4 bases, and the junction held 6 bases outside the gene matches. CDR1 is SGHNT and CDR2 is YYREEE in the germline V gene (reference sequence). The CDR3 runs 15 residues. The CDR3 sequence is CASSLDGTRSYEQYF. For the CDR3, the DNA is TGTGCCAGCAGCTTGGACGGGACTAGGTCTTACGAGCAGTACTTC.

This clone has just one count. V and J are TRBV23-1 and TRBJ2-1, with TRBD2 as a possible D gene (6 bases). TRBV23-1 is placed among ORFs of uncertain function. Trimming left V 6 bases short and J 15 bases short, with 18 bases between. This CDR3 is 12 amino acids long. CDR3 DNA sequence: TGCGCCAGCAGACCCATAGGAGGGCGGGGGTTCTTC. Encoded protein: CASRPIGGRGFF.

The chain recombines TRBV7-2 with TRBJ2-7; D is possibly TRBD2 (5 bases). The CDR3 has 16 amino acids. Germline V CDR1 and CDR2: SGHTA, FQGNSA. Trimming shortened V by 0 bases and J by 0 bases, and 12 bases separated the two germline ends. The CDR3 bases are TGTGCCAGCAGCTTAGCGGCTGGGAGAAGCTCCTACGAGCAGTACTTC. Amino acids: CASSLAAGRSSYEQYF.

V usage is TRBV19 and J usage is TRBJ1-3, with D tentatively TRBD1 (6 bases). The CDR3 spans 14 residues. Trimming took off 6 bases at V and 4 bases at J, with 13 bases between the two ends. Germline V gene data show CDR1 as LNHDA and CDR2 as SQIVND (reference sequence). CDR3 DNA sequence: TGTGCCAGTAGCACTGACAGGACCGGAAACACCATATATTTT. Its translation: CASSTDRTGNTIYF.

The rearrangement links TRBV5-1 to TRBJ2-7; no clear D gene. Germline-derived CDR1 and CDR2 are SGHRS and YFSETQ. Trimming pared 3 bases from V and 12 bases from J, leaving 19 bases between. This CDR3 is 13 amino acids long. For the CDR3, the DNA is TGCGCCAGCAGCTCATCTCTACCGGGTCGGCCGTACTTC. The encoded protein is CASSSSLPGRPYF.

The rearrangement links TRBV3-1 (or the pseudogene TRBV3-2) to TRBJ2-1; 12 bases agree with TRBD2. The CDR3 contains 15 residues. CDR1 is LGHDT, CDR2 YNNKEL, per germline (reference sequence). Trimming removed 4 bases from V and 3 bases from J; junction bases left unmatched: 1. This chain's CDR3 is CASSPSGGGYNEQFF. The CDR3, as DNA: TGTGCCAGCAGCCCTAGCGGGGGGGGCTACAATGAGCAGTTCTTC.

The chain carries TRBV13 and TRBJ1-2, with TRBD1 matching 7 bases. The V gene end was trimmed by 0 bases and the J gene end by 2 bases; junction bases not matched to a gene: 3. From germline, CDR1 is PRHDT and CDR2 FYEKMQ (reference sequence). This CDR3 has 15 amino acids. The CDR3 nucleotides read TGTGCCAGCAGCTTAGGGACAGGGTCGAACTATGGCTACACCTTC. Its protein product is CASSLGTGSNYGYTF.

The rearrangement joins TRBV6-6 to TRBJ1-1; 10 positions match TRBD1. This CDR3 has 14 amino acids. Trimming at V came to 4 bases and at J to 4 bases, leaving 3 bases not matched to a gene. Per the germline V gene, CDR1 is MNHNY and CDR2 is SVGAGI (reference sequence). The CDR3 DNA follows: TGTGCCAGCAGTTCCCGGGACAGGGGCACTGAAGCTTTCTTT. Amino acid sequence: CASSSRDRGTEAFF.

The chain links TRBV11-1 to TRBJ1-6; no definite D call. The germline gives CDR1 SGHAT, CDR2 FQDESV (reference sequence). Trimming took off 2 bases at V and 9 bases at J, with 5 bases between the two ends. The CDR3 contains 12 residues. The CDR3 is CASSLRGSPLHF. The CDR3 nucleotides read TGTGCCAGCAGCTTACGGGGTTCACCCCTCCACTTT.

The chain carries TRBV14 and TRBJ2-1; D may be TRBD2 (6 bases). The CDR3 length is 17 residues. V was trimmed by 7 bases and J by 0 bases, leaving 19 bases between them. Germline V gives CDR1 SGHDN, CDR2 FVKESK. The CDR3 sequence is CASTHLPSARSYNEQFF. The CDR3 bases are TGTGCCAGCACCCACCTACCTAGCGCCCGCTCCTACAATGAGCAGTTCTTC.

The CDR3 here is CSVDGGGQGMGRLLYGYTF. DNA for the CDR3: TGCAGCGTTGATGGGGGGGGACAAGGTATGGGTCGGCTCTTATATGGCTACACCTTC. The chain uses TRBV29-1 and TRBJ1-2; a possible D gene is TRBD1 (6 bases). CDR1 and CDR2 (germline): SQVTM, ANQGSEA. Deletions cut 3 bases from V and 5 bases from J, with 31 bases between. The CDR3 contains 19 residues.

This chain uses TRBV4-1 with TRBJ2-1; the match to TRBD2 covers 8 bases. Per the germline V gene, CDR1 is MGHRA and CDR2 is YSYEKL. V shed 0 bases, J shed 4 bases, and the junction held 5 bases outside the gene matches. The CDR3 covers 16 residues. The CDR3 region has the DNA TGCGCCAGCAGCCAAGAGGGACTAGGCATTTACAATGAGCAGTTCTTC. Protein product: CASSQEGLGIYNEQFF.

Worth noting for this clone: At one end the junction does not follow the germline gene, possibly because of a read error. The rearrangement uses TRBV5-1 and TRBJ2-7; maybe TRBD1 (5 bases). The CDR3 contains 13 residues. Germline CDR1 reads SGHRS; CDR2 reads YFSETQ. CDR3 nucleotides: TGCGCCAGCAGTCAGGGTACAGGCGAGGCCATAGACTTC. As protein: CASSQGTGEAIDF.